These 9 T cell receptor beta chains were all obtained from the same sample, sequenced in a study of OX40 agonist ivuxolimab in advanced cancers. TCRdb keeps only in-frame clones here, not all; method: immunoSEQ multiplex PCR. The data contain some 43,000 clones, 89% of them singletons. The sample consisted of CD4+ or CD8+ T cells sorted from blood, taken in a trial of the OX40 agonist ivuxolimab. Receptor source: an adult with an advanced solid tumor such as melanoma, head and neck, liver or kidney cancer.

The V call is TRBV5-4, the J call TRBJ2-3; unclear D gene. This CDR3 has 14 amino acids. The V gene's germline CDR1 is SGHNT and CDR2 YYREEE (reference sequence). With 4 bases removed from V and 4 bases from J, the gap between germline ends came to 13 bases. CDR3 region: CASSDGSLPDTQYF. The CDR3, as DNA: TGTGCCAGCAGCGATGGTAGCCTCCCAGATACGCAGTATTTT.

Here the CDR3 reads CASSVGQRGRPETQYF. The DNA of the CDR3 is TGTGCCAGCAGCGTAGGGCAGCGGGGGCGTCCCGAGACCCAGTACTTC. The chain recombines TRBV9 with TRBJ2-5, with 8 bases lining up with TRBD2. J lost 5 bases, V lost 0 bases, and 9 bases had no gene match. In germline, CDR1 is SGDLS, CDR2 YYNGEE. This CDR3 has 16 amino acids.

The V call is TRBV5-1, the J call TRBJ2-7, with a weak D call TRBD2 (5 bases). CDR3 length: 13 residues. V was clipped by 4 bases and J by 4 bases, with 12 bases between them. Per germline, CDR1 SGHRS and CDR2 YFSETQ. The CDR3 bases are TGCGCCAGCAGCCTAGTCGGGGAGTACGAGCAGTACTTC. Translated, it gives CASSLVGEYEQYF.

This chain's CDR3 is CASNSQQSYNEQFF. The CDR3 DNA reads as TGTGCCAGTAACTCCCAGCAATCCTACAATGAGCAGTTCTTC. The rearrangement uses TRBV10-3 and TRBJ2-1; D is ambiguous. V lost 10 bases to trimming and J lost 1 base, with 14 bases between them. The CDR3 is made up of 14 amino acids. CDR1 is ENHRY and CDR2 is SYGVKD in the germline V gene.

The chain links TRBV9 to TRBJ1-2; tentatively, D is TRBD1 (6 bases). Germline V gene sequence: CDR1 SGDLS, CDR2 YYNGEE. V was cut by 2 bases and J by 2 bases, with 13 bases left in between. The CDR3 spans 15 residues. The CDR3 loop is CASSVSQGLNYGYTF. CDR3 nucleotide sequence: TGTGCCAGCAGCGTGTCCCAGGGGTTAAACTATGGCTACACCTTC.

The chain combines TRBV5-8 with TRBJ1-2; D might be TRBD1 (6 bases). Looked up from germline, CDR1 is SGHTS and CDR2 is YDEGEE. This CDR3 spans 14 amino acids. V was pared by 4 bases and J by 2 bases, with 12 bases between. The CDR3 region is CASSPRGTNYGYTF. CDR3 sequence (DNA): TGTGCCAGCAGCCCCAGGGGCACCAACTATGGCTACACCTTC. Together with reference TRBV5-8 and TRBJ1-2, the CDR3 gives the full variable domain: EAGVTQSPTHLIKTRGQQATLRCSPISGHTSVYWYQQALGLGLQFLLWYDEGEERNRGNFPPRFSGRQFPNYSSELNVNALELEDSALYLCASSPRGTNYGYTFGSGTRLTVV.

This sequence joins TRBV7-8 and TRBJ2-2, with D perhaps matching TRBD2 (6 bases). Germline V gives CDR1 SGHVS, CDR2 FQNEAQ. CDR3 length equals 15 residues. Trimming shortened V by 0 bases and J by 3 bases, and 8 bases separated the two germline ends. Written as DNA, the CDR3 is TGTGCCAGCAGCTTAGCGGGGGGTGACACCGGGGAGCTGTTTTTT. Translation gives CASSLAGGDTGELFF.

This rearrangement joins TRBV7-9 to TRBJ1-1; possibly TRBD1 for D (5 bases). The CDR3 length is 16 residues. V was shortened by 5 bases and J by 0 bases, with 16 bases between the two germline ends. Germline CDR1 reads SEHNR; CDR2 reads FQNEAQ (reference sequence). CDR3 nucleotides: TGTGCCAGCAGCCGCTGGGCAGGGACGATGAACACTGAAGCTTTCTTT. It translates to CASSRWAGTMNTEAFF.

Only one count was recorded for this clone. The J gene is TRBJ1-2, the V gene TRBV6-6; D possibly corresponds to TRBD1 (6 bases). V dropped 7 bases and J dropped 7 bases, with 16 bases sitting between them. Germline V gene lookup returns CDR1 MNHNY and CDR2 SVGAGI (reference sequence). The CDR3 loop spans 13 amino acids. For the CDR3, the DNA is TGTGCCAGCATGGGCCCCACAGGGATTGGCTACACCTTC. This gives the protein CASMGPTGIGYTF.